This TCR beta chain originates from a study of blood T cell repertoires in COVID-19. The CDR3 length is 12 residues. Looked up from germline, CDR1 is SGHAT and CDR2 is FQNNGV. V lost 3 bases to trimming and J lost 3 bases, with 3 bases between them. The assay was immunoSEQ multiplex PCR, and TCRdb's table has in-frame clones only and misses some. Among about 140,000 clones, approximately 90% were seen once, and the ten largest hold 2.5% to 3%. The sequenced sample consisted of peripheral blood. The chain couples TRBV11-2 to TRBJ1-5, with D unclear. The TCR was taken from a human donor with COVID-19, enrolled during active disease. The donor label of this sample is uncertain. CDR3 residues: CASSLANQPQHF. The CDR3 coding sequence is TGTGCCAGCAGCTTGGCCAATCAGCCCCAGCATTTT.